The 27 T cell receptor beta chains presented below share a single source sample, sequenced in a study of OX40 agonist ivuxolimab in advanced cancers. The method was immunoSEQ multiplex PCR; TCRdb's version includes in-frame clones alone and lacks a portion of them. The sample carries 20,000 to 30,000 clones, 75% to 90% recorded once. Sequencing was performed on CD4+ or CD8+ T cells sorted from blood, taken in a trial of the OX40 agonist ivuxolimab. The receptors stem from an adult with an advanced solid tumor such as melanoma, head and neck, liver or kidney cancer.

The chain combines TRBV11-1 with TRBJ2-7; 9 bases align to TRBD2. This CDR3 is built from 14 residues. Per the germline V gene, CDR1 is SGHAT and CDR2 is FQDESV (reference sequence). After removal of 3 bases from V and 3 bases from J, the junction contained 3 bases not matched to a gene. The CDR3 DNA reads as TGTGCCAGCAGCTTCGGCGGGGGGGGCTACGAGCAGTACTTC. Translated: CASSFGGGGYEQYF. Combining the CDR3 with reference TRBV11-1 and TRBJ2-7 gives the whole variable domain EAEVAQSPRYKITEKSQAVAFWCDPISGHATLYWYRQILGQGPELLVQFQDESVVDDSQLPKDRFSAERLKGVDSTLKIQPAELGDSAMYLCASSFGGGGYEQYFGPGTRLTVT.

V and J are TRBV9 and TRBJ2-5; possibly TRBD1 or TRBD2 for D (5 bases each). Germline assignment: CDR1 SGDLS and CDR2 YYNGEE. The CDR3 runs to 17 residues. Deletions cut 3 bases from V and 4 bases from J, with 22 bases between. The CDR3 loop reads CASSEKWGPPVRETQYF. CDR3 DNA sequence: TGTGCCAGCAGCGAGAAATGGGGACCACCAGTGAGAGAGACCCAGTACTTC.

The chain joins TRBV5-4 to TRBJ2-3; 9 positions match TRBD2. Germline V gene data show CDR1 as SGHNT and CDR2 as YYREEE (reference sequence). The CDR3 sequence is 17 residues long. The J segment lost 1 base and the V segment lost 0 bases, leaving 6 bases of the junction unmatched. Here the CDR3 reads CASSLGLAARGTDTQYF. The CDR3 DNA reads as TGTGCCAGCAGCTTGGGACTAGCGGCCAGGGGCACAGATACGCAGTATTTT.

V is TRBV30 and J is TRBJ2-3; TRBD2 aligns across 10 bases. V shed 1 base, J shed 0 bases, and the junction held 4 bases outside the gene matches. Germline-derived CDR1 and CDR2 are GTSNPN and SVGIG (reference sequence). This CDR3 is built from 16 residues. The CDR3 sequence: CAWSAGLAASTDTQYF. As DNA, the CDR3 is TGTGCCTGGAGTGCTGGACTAGCGGCTAGCACAGATACGCAGTATTTT.

The CDR3 loop reads CASSLEGGREDTQYF. The CDR3 DNA reads as TGTGCCAGCAGCTTAGAAGGTGGGAGGGAAGATACGCAGTATTTT. The V call is TRBV13, the J call TRBJ2-3, with 7 bases fitting TRBD2. CDR1 and CDR2 (germline): PRHDT, FYEKMQ (reference sequence). Trimming took 1 base from V and 5 from J; bases not matched to a gene: 6. The CDR3 consists of 15 residues.

CDR3 bases: TGTGCCAGCAGCCCCGCCGGGACAGGTCCCAGCTCCTACGAGCAGTACTTC. Translation gives CASSPAGTGPSSYEQYF. This chain connects TRBV2 to TRBJ2-7; TRBD1 matches 8 bases. V lost 6 bases, J lost 0 bases, and 13 bases stayed unmatched. From germline, CDR1 is SNHLY and CDR2 FYNNEI. This CDR3 contains 17 residues.

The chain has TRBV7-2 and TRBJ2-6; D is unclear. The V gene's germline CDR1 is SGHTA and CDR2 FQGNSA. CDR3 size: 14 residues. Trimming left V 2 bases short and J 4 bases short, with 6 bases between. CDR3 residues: CASSLNSGANVLTF. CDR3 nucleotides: TGTGCCAGCAGCTTAAATTCGGGGGCCAACGTCCTGACTTTC.

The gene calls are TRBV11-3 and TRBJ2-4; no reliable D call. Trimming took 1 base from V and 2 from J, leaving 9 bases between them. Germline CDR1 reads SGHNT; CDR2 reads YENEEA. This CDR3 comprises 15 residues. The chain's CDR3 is CASSLGSTPKNIQYF. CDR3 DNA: TGTGCCAGCAGCTTAGGATCTACCCCCAAAAACATTCAGTACTTC.

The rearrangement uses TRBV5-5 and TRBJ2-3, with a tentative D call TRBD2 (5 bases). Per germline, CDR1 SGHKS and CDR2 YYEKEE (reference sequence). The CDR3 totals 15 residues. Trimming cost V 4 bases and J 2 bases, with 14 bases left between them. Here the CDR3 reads CASSLGPADTDTQYF. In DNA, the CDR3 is TGTGCCAGCAGCCTAGGGCCAGCGGACACAGATACGCAGTATTTT.

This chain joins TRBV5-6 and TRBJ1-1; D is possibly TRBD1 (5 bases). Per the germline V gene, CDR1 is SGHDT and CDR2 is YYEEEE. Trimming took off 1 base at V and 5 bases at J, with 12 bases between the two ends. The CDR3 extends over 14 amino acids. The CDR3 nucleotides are TGTGCCAGCAGCTTGAGACGGGGGAGAACTGAAGCTTTCTTT. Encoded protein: CASSLRRGRTEAFF.

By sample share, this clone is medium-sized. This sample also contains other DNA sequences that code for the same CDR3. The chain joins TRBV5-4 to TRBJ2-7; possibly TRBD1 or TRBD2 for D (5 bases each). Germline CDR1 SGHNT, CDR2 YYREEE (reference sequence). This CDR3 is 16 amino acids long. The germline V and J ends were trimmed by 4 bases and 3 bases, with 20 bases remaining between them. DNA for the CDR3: TGTGCCAGCAGCCCGGCCGGGGCCAGCAATTACTACGAGCAGTACTTC. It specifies CASSPAGASNYYEQYF.

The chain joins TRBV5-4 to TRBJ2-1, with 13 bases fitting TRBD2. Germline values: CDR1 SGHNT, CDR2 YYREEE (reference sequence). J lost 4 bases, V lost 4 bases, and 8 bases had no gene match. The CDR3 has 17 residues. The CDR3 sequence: CASSLGLAGAGYNEQFF. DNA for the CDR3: TGTGCCAGCAGCCTAGGACTAGCGGGAGCTGGATACAATGAGCAGTTCTTC.

The CDR3, as DNA: TGTGCCAGCAGAGGACTAGCGGGCTTCTCTGGGGCCAACGTCCTGACTTTC. Its translation is CASRGLAGFSGANVLTF. The rearrangement uses TRBV2 and TRBJ2-6, with 11 bases identical to TRBD2. The CDR3 totals 17 residues. Losses at the gene ends were 6 bases for V and 0 bases for J; bases not matched to a gene: 4. Germline V gene data show CDR1 as SNHLY and CDR2 as FYNNEI.

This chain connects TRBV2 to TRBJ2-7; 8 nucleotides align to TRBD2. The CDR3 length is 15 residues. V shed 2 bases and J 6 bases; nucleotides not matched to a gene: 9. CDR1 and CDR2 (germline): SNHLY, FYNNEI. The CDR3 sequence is CASSETGRAGFEQYF. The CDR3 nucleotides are TGTGCCAGCAGTGAAACCGGGAGGGCGGGGTTCGAGCAGTACTTC.

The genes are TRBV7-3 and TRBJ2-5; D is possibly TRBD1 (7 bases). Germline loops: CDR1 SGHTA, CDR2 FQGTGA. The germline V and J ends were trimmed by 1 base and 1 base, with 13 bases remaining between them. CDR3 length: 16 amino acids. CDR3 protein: CASSLNGGTVQETQYF. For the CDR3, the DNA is TGTGCCAGCAGCTTAAACGGAGGGACAGTCCAAGAGACCCAGTACTTC.

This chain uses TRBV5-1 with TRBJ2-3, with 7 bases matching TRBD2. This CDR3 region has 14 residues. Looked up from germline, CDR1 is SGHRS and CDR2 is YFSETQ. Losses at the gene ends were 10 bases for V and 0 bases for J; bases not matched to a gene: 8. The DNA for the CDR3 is TGCGCCTCCCGTCGGGGGGTTAGCACAGATACGCAGTATTTT. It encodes CASRRGVSTDTQYF. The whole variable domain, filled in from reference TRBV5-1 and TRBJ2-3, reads KAGVTQTPRYLIKTRGQQVTLSCSPISGHRSVSWYQQTPGQGLQFLFEYFSETQRNKGNFPGRFSGRQFSNSRSEMNVSTLELGDSALYLCASRRGVSTDTQYFGPGTRLTVL.

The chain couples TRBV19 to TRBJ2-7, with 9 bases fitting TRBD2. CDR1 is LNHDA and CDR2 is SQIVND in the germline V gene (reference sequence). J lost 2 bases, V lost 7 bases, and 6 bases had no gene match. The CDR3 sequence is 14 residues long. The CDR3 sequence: CASNPREGAYEQYF. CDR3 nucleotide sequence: TGTGCCAGTAATCCGCGGGAGGGGGCCTACGAGCAGTACTTC.

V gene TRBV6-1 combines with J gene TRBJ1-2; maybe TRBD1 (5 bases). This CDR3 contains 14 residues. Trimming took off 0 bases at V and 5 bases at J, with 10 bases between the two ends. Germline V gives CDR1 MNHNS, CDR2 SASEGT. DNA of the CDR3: TGTGCCAGCAGTGAAGCGACAGCCACTTATGGCTACACCTTC. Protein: CASSEATATYGYTF.

DNA of the CDR3: TGTGCCAGCACCCTTTACGGGGGAACGGCCCAGTACTTC. It yields the protein CASTLYGGTAQYF. The chain employs TRBV2 and TRBJ2-5, with D possibly matching TRBD2 (6 bases). CDR1 is SNHLY and CDR2 is FYNNEI in the germline V gene. Trimming left V 7 bases short and J 9 bases short, with 18 bases between. The CDR3 sequence is 13 residues long. Together with reference TRBV2 and TRBJ2-5, the CDR3 gives the full variable domain: EPEVTQTPSHQVTQMGQEVILRCVPISNHLYFYWYRQILGQKVEFLVSFYNNEISEKSEIFDDQFSVERPDGSNFTLKIRSTKLEDSAMYFCASTLYGGTAQYFGPGTRLLVL.

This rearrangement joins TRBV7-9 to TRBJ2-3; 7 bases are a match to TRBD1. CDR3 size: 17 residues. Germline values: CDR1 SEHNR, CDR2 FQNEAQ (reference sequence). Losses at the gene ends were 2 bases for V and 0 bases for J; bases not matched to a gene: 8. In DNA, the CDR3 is TGTGCCAGCAGCTTATTAGGGGGCAATCCTAGCACAGATACGCAGTATTTT. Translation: CASSLLGGNPSTDTQYF.

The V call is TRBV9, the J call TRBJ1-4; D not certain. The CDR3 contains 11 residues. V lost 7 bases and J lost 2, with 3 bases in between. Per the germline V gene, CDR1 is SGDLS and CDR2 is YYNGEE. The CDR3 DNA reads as TGTGCCAGCGGGACTAATGAAAAACTGTTTTTT. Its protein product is CASGTNEKLFF.

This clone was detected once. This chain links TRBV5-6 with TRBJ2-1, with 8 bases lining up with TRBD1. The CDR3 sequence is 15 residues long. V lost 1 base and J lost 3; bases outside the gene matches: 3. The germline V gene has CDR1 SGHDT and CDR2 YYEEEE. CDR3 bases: TGTGCCAGCAGCTTGCGACAGGGGATCTACAATGAGCAGTTCTTC. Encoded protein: CASSLRQGIYNEQFF.

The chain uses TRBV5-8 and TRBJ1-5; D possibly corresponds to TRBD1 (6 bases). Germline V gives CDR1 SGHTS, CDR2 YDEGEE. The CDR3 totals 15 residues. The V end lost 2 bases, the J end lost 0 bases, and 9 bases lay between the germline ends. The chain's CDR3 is CASSFGGYSNQPQHF. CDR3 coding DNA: TGTGCCAGCAGCTTTGGGGGCTATAGCAATCAGCCCCAGCATTTT.

In DNA form, the CDR3 reads TGTGCCAGCAGCCGGAGCGGGCTCCAAGAGACCCAGTACTTC. Its protein product is CASSRSGLQETQYF. The chain is built from TRBV7-9 and TRBJ2-5, with D perhaps TRBD2 (6 bases). The CDR3 spans 14 residues. The V end was cut by 5 bases, the J end by 1 base, with 11 bases between. Germline V lookup: CDR1 SEHNR, CDR2 FQNEAQ (reference sequence).

CDR3 loop: CASSKWTENEKLFF. DNA for the CDR3: TGTGCCAGCAGTAAGTGGACAGAGAATGAAAAACTGTTTTTT. The chain carries TRBV6-5 and TRBJ1-4; D perhaps matches TRBD1 (6 bases). The length of the CDR3 is 14 residues. V gave up 5 bases and J gave up 5 bases, with 12 bases separating them. Germline values: CDR1 MNHEY, CDR2 SVGAGI.

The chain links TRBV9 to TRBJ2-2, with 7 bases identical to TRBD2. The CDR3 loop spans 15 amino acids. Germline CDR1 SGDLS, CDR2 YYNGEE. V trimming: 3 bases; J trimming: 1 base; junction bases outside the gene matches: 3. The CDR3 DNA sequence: TGTGCCAGCAGCGCGAGCGGGGAGAACACCGGGGAGCTGTTTTTT. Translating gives CASSASGENTGELFF. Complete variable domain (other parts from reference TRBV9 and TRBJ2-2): DSGVTQTPKHLITATGQRVTLRCSPRSGDLSVYWYQQSLDQGLQFLIQYYNGEERAKGNILERFSAQQFPDLHSELNLSSLELGDSALYFCASSASGENTGELFFGEGSRLTVL.

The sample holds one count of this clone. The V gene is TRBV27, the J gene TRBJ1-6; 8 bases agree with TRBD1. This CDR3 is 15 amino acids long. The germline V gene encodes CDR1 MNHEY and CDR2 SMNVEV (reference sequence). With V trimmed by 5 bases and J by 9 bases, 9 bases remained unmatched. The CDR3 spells CASSVHQGAGSPLHF. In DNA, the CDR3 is TGTGCCAGCAGTGTACACCAGGGGGCAGGTTCACCCCTCCACTTT.